These T cell receptor beta chains were read from a single sample in a study of cytomegalovirus exposure and HLA in healthy donors. Libraries were prepared by immunoSEQ multiplex PCR; TCRdb keeps only in-frame clonotypes and omits some of them. Of about 82,000 clones in the sample, roughly 94% were seen once. Sample: PBMCs. These receptors originate from a woman aged 18-30 years in good health and CMV-seronegative. Each CDR3 is given with its conserved first and last residue. The D gene is left open where the match is weak. Some rows have no size entry. The others give once, few or many, or a class for an expanded clone.

d_call j_call clone_size v_call cdr3_nt cdr3_aa
- TRBJ2-2 once TRBV14 TGTGCCAGCAGCCATCTTAGACTCAACACCGGGGAGCTGTTTTTT CASSHLRLNTGELFF
- TRBJ1-1 - TRBV29-1 TGCAGCGTTGAAGACAGATCGAACACTGAAGCTTTCTTT CSVEDRSNTEAFF
TRBD1 TRBJ1-2 - TRBV5-1 TGCGCCAGCAGCTTGAGGCTGGGGACAGGGGATGGCTACACCTTC CASSLRLGTGDGYTF
- TRBJ2-3 - TRBV6-5 TGTGCCAGCAGGGCTTCCGGGAGTTACACAGATACGCAGTATTTT CASRASGSYTDTQYF
TRBD1 TRBJ2-7 - TRBV2 TGTGCCAGCATCAAAACAGGGGCGCGGACCTACGAGCAGTACTTC CASIKTGARTYEQYF
- TRBJ2-7 - TRBV7-9 TGTGCCAGCAGCCCAGGGGCCTACGAGCAGTACTTC CASSPGAYEQYF
TRBD1 TRBJ2-1 - TRBV7-9 TGTGCCAGCAGCCGCGGACAGGGGACATACAATGAGCAGTTCTTC CASSRGQGTYNEQFF
- TRBJ2-3 - TRBV7-2 TGTGCCAGCAGCCTGAGGCCAACAGATACGCAGTATTTT CASSLRPTDTQYF
TRBD2 TRBJ2-3 - TRBV7-6 TGTGCCAGCAGCGTAGGACTAGCAACAGATACGCAGTATTTT CASSVGLATDTQYF
- TRBJ2-6 - TRBV2 TGTGCCAGCAGTGTTCAGGGCTCTGGGGCCAACGTCCTGACTTTC CASSVQGSGANVLTF
- TRBJ1-5 - TRBV30 TGTGCCTGGAGTGTAAATCGGGAACAGCCCCAGCATTTT CAWSVNREQPQHF
TRBD1 TRBJ1-2 - TRBV5-4 TGTGCCAGCAGGTCCGGGACAGGGGGTGGCTACACCTTC CASRSGTGGGYTF
TRBD2 TRBJ2-7 - TRBV10-3 TGTGCCATCAGTCGGGAAGCTCTAGCGGGAGTCGCGTACGAGCAGTACTTC CAISREALAGVAYEQYF
- TRBJ2-7 - TRBV9 TGTGCCAGCAGCGTAGACCCGGTTGGCTACGAGCAGTACTTC CASSVDPVGYEQYF